These 28 T cell receptor beta chains share one sample of origin, sequenced in a study of blood T cell repertoires in COVID-19. TCRdb keeps only in-frame clones here, not all; method: immunoSEQ multiplex PCR. The sample has 350,000 to 450,000 clones, over 80% seen once. The sample was PBMCs or T cells enriched from blood (not recorded which). The receptors originated from a woman aged 45 to 65 who had recovered from COVID-19.

The chain has TRBV30 and TRBJ1-2, with D tentatively TRBD1 (5 bases). The CDR3 contains 14 residues. Trimming stripped 3 bases from V and 6 bases from J, with 17 bases between. The germline V gene encodes CDR1 GTSNPN and CDR2 SVGIG (reference sequence). CDR3 protein: CAWRSGPRGDGYTF. The CDR3 DNA follows: TGTGCCTGGAGAAGCGGGCCCCGGGGGGATGGCTACACCTTC.

CDR3 nucleotides: TGTGCCAGCAGTTCAAGTCCGGGATCTAACTATGGCTACACCTTC. Amino acids: CASSSSPGSNYGYTF. The V and J genes are TRBV6-2 or TRBV6-3 and TRBJ1-2; D call uncertain. V was trimmed by 4 bases and J by 0 bases, leaving 12 bases between them. In germline, CDR1 is MNHEY, CDR2 SVGEGT. This CDR3 is built from 15 residues.

The CDR3 bases are TGTGCCAGCAGCCCTTACAACCTAGGCTACTCTGGAAACACCATATATTTT. Protein: CASSPYNLGYSGNTIYF. The genes are TRBV3-1 (or the pseudogene TRBV3-2) and TRBJ1-3; the D is unclear. Germline CDR1 reads LGHDT; CDR2 reads YNNKEL (reference sequence). The length of the CDR3 is 17 residues. The ends were cut back, 4 bases at V and 0 bases at J, with 16 bases in the middle.

The J gene is TRBJ1-4, the V gene TRBV19, with 7 bases fitting TRBD1. In germline, CDR1 is LNHDA, CDR2 SQIVND (reference sequence). This CDR3 has 14 amino acids. The trim removed 4 bases at V and 8 bases at J, leaving 7 bases unmatched. The CDR3 DNA is TGTGCCAGTAGTACCGGACAGGATTACGAAAAACTGTTTTTT. It encodes CASSTGQDYEKLFF.

The rearrangement uses TRBV7-2 and TRBJ2-1, with 11 bases lining up with TRBD1. The ends lost 0 bases at V and 5 bases at J; junction bases unmatched: 6. This CDR3 has 17 residues. Germline-derived CDR1 and CDR2 are SGHTA and FQGNSA. The CDR3 reads CASSLAWWDRGDNEQFF. The CDR3 DNA reads as TGTGCCAGCAGCTTAGCTTGGTGGGACAGGGGGGACAATGAGCAGTTCTTC.

The V call is TRBV6-5, the J call TRBJ1-2; 8 bases match TRBD1. J lost 3 bases, V lost 5 bases, and 5 bases had no gene match. Germline-derived CDR1 and CDR2 are MNHEY and SVGAGI. The CDR3 totals 14 residues. CDR3 sequence (DNA): TGTGCCAGCAGTAAAACAGGGGGGGACTATGGCTACACCTTC. This translates into CASSKTGGDYGYTF.

This chain connects TRBV30 to TRBJ1-5, with D unclear. Germline V gives CDR1 GTSNPN, CDR2 SVGIG (reference sequence). This CDR3 is built from 13 residues. V dropped 2 bases and J dropped 7 bases, with 12 bases sitting between them. CDR3 in amino acids: CAWSISGNQPQHF. The CDR3 coding sequence is TGTGCCTGGAGTATCAGTGGTAACCAGCCCCAGCATTTT.

The chain couples TRBV7-6 to TRBJ1-5, with a possible D match to TRBD1 (5 bases). The CDR3 has 15 residues. V dropped 5 bases and J dropped 2 bases, with 13 bases sitting between them. Germline V gene sequence: CDR1 SGHVS, CDR2 FNYEAQ. In DNA form, the CDR3 reads TGTGCCAGCAGCACGGGGACTTCGGGCAATCAGCCCCAGCATTTT. This translates into CASSTGTSGNQPQHF.

This clone came up a few times. This chain joins TRBV27 and TRBJ1-1; maybe TRBD1 (5 bases). The ends were cut back, 4 bases at V and 4 bases at J, with 10 bases in the middle. The germline gives CDR1 MNHEY, CDR2 SMNVEV (reference sequence). This CDR3 region has 13 residues. CDR3 sequence reads: CASSSGVGTEAFF. The CDR3 DNA sequence: TGTGCCAGCAGTTCGGGGGTCGGCACTGAAGCTTTCTTT.

This clone was detected only a few times. This rearrangement joins TRBV19 to TRBJ2-4, with 14 positions matching TRBD2. Germline values: CDR1 LNHDA, CDR2 SQIVND (reference sequence). The CDR3 extends over 14 amino acids. With 6 bases clipped from V and 9 bases from J, the junction kept 4 bases outside the gene matches. The CDR3 reads CASSKGLAGGIQYF. The CDR3 DNA reads TGTGCCAGTAGCAAAGGACTAGCGGGGGGCATTCAGTACTTC. The variable domain in full, with the rest retrieved from reference TRBV19 and TRBJ2-4, is DGGITQSPKYLFRKEGQNVTLSCEQNLNHDAMYWYRQDPGQGLRLIYYSQIVNDFQKGDIAEGYSVSREKKESFPLTVTSAQKNPTAFYLCASSKGLAGGIQYFGAGTRLSVL.

The V gene is TRBV28, the J gene TRBJ1-2; D may be TRBD1 (5 bases). The CDR3 has 17 residues. Trimming shortened V by 7 bases and J by 7 bases, and 28 bases separated the two germline ends. Germline values: CDR1 MDHEN, CDR2 SYDVKM. CDR3: CASTGAAVGGSLSGYTF. DNA of the CDR3: TGTGCCAGCACCGGGGCCGCCGTCGGGGGGAGCCTGAGTGGCTACACCTTC.

This clone has just a few counts. The chain recombines TRBV30 with TRBJ1-1; D not resolved. Germline-derived CDR1 and CDR2 are GTSNPN and SVGIG (reference sequence). V was shortened by 5 bases and J by 6 bases, with 10 bases between the two germline ends. The CDR3 covers 11 residues. In nucleotides, the CDR3 is TGTGCCTGGGGTCTAACAGCTGAAGCTTTCTTT. Its protein is CAWGLTAEAFF.

This chain connects TRBV7-2 to TRBJ2-1; maybe TRBD2 (5 bases). V lost 2 bases to trimming and J lost 4 bases, with 9 bases between them. Germline-derived CDR1 and CDR2 are SGHTA and FQGNSA. There are 14 residues in the CDR3. The CDR3 sequence: CASSLTTSYNEQFF. Written as DNA, the CDR3 is TGTGCCAGCAGCTTAACCACTAGTTACAATGAGCAGTTCTTC. Filled out from reference TRBV7-2 and TRBJ2-1, the complete variable domain reads GAGVSQSPSNKVTEKGKDVELRCDPISGHTALYWYRQSLGQGLEFLIYFQGNSAPDKSGLPSDRFSAERTGGSVSTLTIQRTQQEDSAVYLCASSLTTSYNEQFFGPGTRLTVL.

The gene calls are TRBV6-5 and TRBJ1-5; 10 nucleotides match TRBD1. Unmatched junction bases numbered 3, after V lost 6 bases and J lost 4 bases. The CDR3 is 14 residues long. The V gene's germline CDR1 is MNHEY and CDR2 SVGAGI. The CDR3 is CASRGTGANQPQHF. The CDR3 DNA reads TGTGCCAGCAGAGGGACAGGGGCTAATCAGCCCCAGCATTTT.

This clone occurred a few times. The chain is built from TRBV2 and TRBJ1-4; 11 bases match TRBD1. V shed 4 bases and J 10 bases; nucleotides not matched to a gene: 8. Germline V gene lookup returns CDR1 SNHLY and CDR2 FYNNEI. CDR3 length: 15 amino acids. DNA of the CDR3: TGTGCCAGCAGTGCAGAGGGACAGGGGGGTGGAAAACTGTTTTTT. It yields the protein CASSAEGQGGGKLFF.

V and J are TRBV28 and TRBJ1-2; D possibly corresponds to TRBD1 (5 bases). This CDR3 has 16 amino acids. Germline-derived CDR1 and CDR2 are MDHEN and SYDVKM. V lost 5 bases and J 5 bases, leaving 21 bases between the germline ends. The CDR3 here is CASSSRRDGVGYGYTF. The CDR3 DNA reads as TGTGCCAGCAGTAGTCGGCGGGACGGCGTAGGGTATGGCTACACCTTC.

V usage is TRBV12-3 or TRBV12-4 and J usage is TRBJ1-1; no reliable D call. Trimming took off 7 bases at V and 1 base at J, with 7 bases between the two ends. The CDR3 contains 12 residues. In DNA form, the CDR3 reads TGTGCCAGCATCCCCGGGAACACTGAAGCTTTCTTT. It is translated as CASIPGNTEAFF.

V is TRBV19 and J is TRBJ1-2; D possibly corresponds to TRBD1 (5 bases). This CDR3 comprises 14 residues. V dropped 3 bases and J dropped 2 bases, with 10 bases sitting between them. Per the germline V gene, CDR1 is LNHDA and CDR2 is SQIVND (reference sequence). The CDR3 sequence: CASSMRGGNYGYTF. The CDR3 DNA follows: TGTGCCAGTAGTATGAGGGGAGGAAACTATGGCTACACCTTC.

V and J are TRBV7-8 and TRBJ1-3; D is possibly TRBD1 (6 bases). CDR3 size: 15 residues. The ends were cut back, 2 bases at V and 5 bases at J, with 13 bases in the middle. Germline V lookup: CDR1 SGHVS, CDR2 FQNEAQ. The CDR3 nucleotides read TGTGCCAGCAGCTTACCGACAGGCCGAAGAAACACCATATATTTT. It codes for CASSLPTGRRNTIYF.

The gene calls are TRBV11-3 and TRBJ2-1, with 8 bases that match TRBD2. Germline CDR1 reads SGHNT; CDR2 reads YENEEA. The CDR3 loop spans 14 amino acids. V shed 7 bases, J shed 5 bases, and the junction held 7 bases outside the gene matches. The CDR3 DNA is TGTGCCAGCACCCCGGGACTAGGAAACAATGAGCAGTTCTTC. This gives the protein CASTPGLGNNEQFF.

This chain connects TRBV7-2 to TRBJ1-1; 7 nucleotides agree with TRBD1. CDR1 is SGHTA, CDR2 FQGNSA, per germline. The V and J ends lost 1 base and 0 bases, in that order; junction bases with no gene match: 2. This CDR3 has 15 residues. The CDR3 DNA reads TGTGCCAGCAGCTTAGAGGGGACAGTGAACACTGAAGCTTTCTTT. Protein sequence: CASSLEGTVNTEAFF.

The rearrangement uses TRBV27 and TRBJ1-2; D might be TRBD1 (5 bases). The V end lost 9 bases, the J end lost 5 bases, and 16 bases lay between the germline ends. CDR1 and CDR2 (germline): MNHEY, SMNVEV (reference sequence). The CDR3 covers 13 residues. The DNA for the CDR3 is TGTGCCAGTTCGACAGACTCAGCTTATGGCTACACCTTC. Its translation is CASSTDSAYGYTF.

This chain links TRBV7-9 with TRBJ1-1, with D hard to call. The ends were cut back, 8 bases at V and 6 bases at J, with 10 bases in the middle. Germline lookup yields CDR1 SEHNR and CDR2 FQNEAQ (reference sequence). The length of the CDR3 is 11 residues. CDR3 sequence: CASYNLAEAFF. In nucleotides, the CDR3 is TGTGCCAGCTACAACCTCGCTGAAGCTTTCTTT.

The chain's CDR3 is CASTLGQISNQPQHF. The DNA of the CDR3 is TGTGCCAGTACCTTAGGACAGATTAGCAATCAGCCCCAGCATTTT. This sequence joins TRBV19 and TRBJ1-5, with D possibly matching TRBD1 (6 bases). The germline gives CDR1 LNHDA, CDR2 SQIVND (reference sequence). The CDR3 contains 15 residues. The ends were cut back, 7 bases at V and 0 bases at J, with 13 bases in the middle.

V gene TRBV29-1 combines with J gene TRBJ2-7; TRBD1 might be the D (8 bases). Trimming removed 6 bases from V and 7 bases from J, with 22 bases in between. Per the germline V gene, CDR1 is SQVTM and CDR2 is ANQGSEA. This CDR3 comprises 14 residues. The CDR3 loop is CSVTGQGGVREQYF. CDR3 nucleotides: TGCAGCGTGACCGGACAGGGAGGGGTACGGGAGCAGTACTTC.

V gene TRBV10-3 combines with J gene TRBJ2-7; possibly TRBD1 for D (6 bases). The CDR3 is 11 residues long. Germline CDR1 and CDR2: ENHRY and SYGVKD. Trimming took off 8 bases at V and 2 bases at J, with 7 bases between the two ends. The CDR3, as DNA: TGTGCCATCGGACAGACCTACGAGCAGTACTTC. Protein: CAIGQTYEQYF.

The chain uses TRBV30 and TRBJ1-2, with 11 positions matching TRBD1. Germline CDR1 and CDR2: GTSNPN and SVGIG (reference sequence). This CDR3 contains 13 residues. The V gene end was trimmed by 8 bases and the J gene end by 3 bases; junction bases not matched to a gene: 5. The CDR3 loop is CAGTGGLDYGYTF. DNA of the CDR3: TGTGCCGGGACAGGGGGGTTGGACTATGGCTACACCTTC.

The chain recombines TRBV4-3 with TRBJ2-1; the D is unclear. The CDR3 runs 15 residues. Trimming removed 0 bases at V and 8 bases at J, with 14 bases between. The germline V gene encodes CDR1 LGHNA and CDR2 YSLEER. CDR3 protein: CASSQDRVPWYEQFF. CDR3 DNA sequence: TGCGCCAGCAGCCAAGATCGGGTACCCTGGTATGAGCAGTTCTTC.